Below, 26 T cell receptor beta chains from the same sample are listed, as sequenced in a study of blood T cell repertoires in COVID-19. The method was immunoSEQ multiplex PCR; TCRdb's version includes in-frame clones alone and lacks a portion of them. Of around 100,000 clones in the sample, approximately 88% are singletons; the top ten hold more than 10%. Input material: peripheral blood. All receptors come from a human donor in a cohort sampled during active COVID-19.

This clone was seen just once. J is TRBJ1-2 and V is TRBV11-2, with a weak D call TRBD1 (6 bases). This CDR3 contains 13 residues. Germline CDR1 reads SGHAT; CDR2 reads FQNNGV. The V and J ends lost 0 bases and 8 bases respectively, with 10 bases between them. This CDR3 reads CASSLDPGGGYTF. The CDR3 DNA reads TGTGCCAGCAGCTTAGATCCGGGGGGCGGCTACACCTTC.

J is TRBJ2-5 and V is TRBV7-7, with 15 bases fitting TRBD2. This CDR3 has 17 amino acids. CDR1 SSHAT and CDR2 FNYEAQ come from the germline V gene (reference sequence). The junction had 5 bases not matched to a gene; V was cut back by 5 bases and J by 1 base. CDR3 residues: CASSPGLAGGIQETQYF. As DNA, the CDR3 is TGTGCCAGCAGCCCGGGACTAGCGGGGGGTATCCAAGAGACCCAGTACTTC.

This clone was detected only a few times. This rearrangement joins TRBV6-2 or TRBV6-3 to TRBJ1-3, with D possibly TRBD1 on 5 matching bases. V was pared by 5 bases and J by 1 base, with 18 bases between. The CDR3 length is 17 residues. Germline V CDR1 and CDR2: MNHEY, SVGEGT. CDR3: CASSRPRGSLSGNTIYF. CDR3 coding DNA: TGTGCCAGCAGTCGGCCACGGGGGTCTTTATCTGGAAACACCATATATTTT.

The rearrangement joins TRBV27 to TRBJ1-1, with D perhaps matching TRBD1 (5 bases). The germline CDR1 and CDR2 sequences are MNHEY and SMNVEV (reference sequence). This CDR3 has 13 residues. V lost 5 bases and J 4 bases, leaving 11 bases between the germline ends. CDR3 region: CASSAWTPTEAFF. CDR3 in DNA: TGTGCCAGCAGTGCCTGGACACCCACTGAAGCTTTCTTT.

This chain connects TRBV9 to TRBJ2-2, with TRBD1 matching over 7 bases. Germline CDR1 is SGDLS and CDR2 is YYNGEE. After removal of 4 bases from V and 1 base from J, the junction contained 4 bases not matched to a gene. This CDR3 has 15 residues. CDR3 in amino acids: CASSRGGLNTGELFF. The CDR3 bases are TGTGCCAGCAGCCGAGGGGGCCTGAACACCGGGGAGCTGTTTTTT. Based on the CDR3 plus reference TRBV9 and TRBJ2-2, the full variable domain is DSGVTQTPKHLITATGQRVTLRCSPRSGDLSVYWYQQSLDQGLQFLIQYYNGEERAKGNILERFSAQQFPDLHSELNLSSLELGDSALYFCASSRGGLNTGELFFGEGSRLTVL.

The chain uses TRBV30 and TRBJ1-1; D possibly corresponds to TRBD1 (5 bases). CDR3 length: 13 amino acids. Trimming took off 0 bases at V and 7 bases at J, with 12 bases between the two ends. Germline values: CDR1 GTSNPN, CDR2 SVGIG (reference sequence). The CDR3, as DNA: TGTGCCTGGAGTGTGCAGGGTTGGAGTGAAGCTTTCTTT. Protein product: CAWSVQGWSEAFF. The full variable domain, in which reference TRBV30 and TRBJ1-1 provide the parts outside the CDR3, is SQTIHQWPATLVQPVGSPLSLECTVEGTSNPNLYWYRQAAGRGLQLLFYSVGIGQISSEVPQNLSASRPQDRQFILSSKKLLLSDSGFYLCAWSVQGWSEAFFGQGTRLTVV.

The chain uses TRBV11-2 and TRBJ2-5; D possibly corresponds to TRBD2 (7 bases). The germline gives CDR1 SGHAT, CDR2 FQNNGV. There are 14 residues in the CDR3. Trimming took off 2 bases at V and 8 bases at J, with 15 bases between the two ends. The CDR3 loop is CASSLNSGGPTQYF. The CDR3 nucleotides read TGTGCCAGCAGCTTAAATTCGGGGGGCCCCACCCAGTACTTC. The variable domain in full, with the rest retrieved from reference TRBV11-2 and TRBJ2-5, is EAGVAQSPRYKIIEKRQSVAFWCNPISGHATLYWYQQILGQGPKLLIQFQNNGVVDDSQLPKDRFSAERLKGVDSTLKIQPAKLEDSAVYLCASSLNSGGPTQYFGPGTRLLVL.

This chain connects TRBV6-5 to TRBJ2-2; D is perhaps TRBD1 (6 bases). V lost 6 bases, J lost 1 base, and 12 bases lay in between. There are 15 residues in the CDR3. Germline CDR1 is MNHEY and CDR2 is SVGAGI. The CDR3 bases are TGTGCCAGCAGCACCGGACAGCTGAACACCGGGGAGCTGTTTTTT. Translated: CASSTGQLNTGELFF.

The genes are TRBV2 and TRBJ1-5, with 9 bases identical to TRBD1. In germline, CDR1 is SNHLY, CDR2 FYNNEI. The CDR3 sequence is 14 residues long. The junction had 7 bases not matched to a gene; V was cut back by 4 bases and J by 9 bases. In DNA form, the CDR3 reads TGTGCCAGCAGTGGACAGGGGGGGGGTCGGCCCCAGCATTTT. Encoded protein: CASSGQGGGRPQHF. Variable domain in full (rest from reference TRBV2 and TRBJ1-5): EPEVTQTPSHQVTQMGQEVILRCVPISNHLYFYWYRQILGQKVEFLVSFYNNEISEKSEIFDDQFSVERPDGSNFTLKIRSTKLEDSAMYFCASSGQGGGRPQHFGDGTRLSIL.

In this sample, this clone turned up once. The chain combines TRBV27 with TRBJ2-7; TRBD1 might be the D (6 bases). In germline, CDR1 is MNHEY, CDR2 SMNVEV (reference sequence). The CDR3 loop spans 13 amino acids. Trimming stripped 8 bases from V and 2 bases from J, with 13 bases between. The CDR3 DNA is TGTGCCAGCTCCGGACAGTCGACCTACGAGCAGTACTTC. It specifies CASSGQSTYEQYF.

By share, this clone counts as medium-sized (0.01 to 0.1%). V and J are TRBV6-2 or TRBV6-3 and TRBJ1-1; D unclear. The CDR3 length is 14 residues. Germline V CDR1 and CDR2: MNHEY, SVGEGT. Trimming removed 4 bases at V and 6 bases at J, with 15 bases between. The CDR3 nucleotides read TGTGCCAGCAGTTCCGCCCTACCGGACTCTGAAGCTTTCTTT. Residues: CASSSALPDSEAFF.

The genes are TRBV5-1 and TRBJ2-1; D not resolved. Looked up from germline, CDR1 is SGHRS and CDR2 is YFSETQ. CDR3 length equals 15 residues. V was pared by 0 bases and J by 3 bases, with 10 bases between. The CDR3 loop is CASSLAAGLYNEQFF. CDR3 nucleotide sequence: TGCGCCAGCAGCTTGGCGGCAGGCCTCTACAATGAGCAGTTCTTC.

The gene calls are TRBV7-2 and TRBJ2-1; 8 positions match TRBD2. This CDR3 has 15 amino acids. With V trimmed by 5 bases and J by 4 bases, 7 bases remained unmatched. Germline V gene sequence: CDR1 SGHTA, CDR2 FQGNSA. CDR3 DNA: TGTGCCAGCAGCCCCAGCGGGAGCAGTTACAATGAGCAGTTCTTC. As protein: CASSPSGSSYNEQFF.

This clone was picked up a small number of times. This chain links TRBV10-3 with TRBJ1-2; 7 bases line up with TRBD1. The V gene's germline CDR1 is ENHRY and CDR2 SYGVKD. The CDR3 extends over 17 amino acids. Unmatched junction bases numbered 16, after V lost 5 bases and J lost 4 bases. The DNA for the CDR3 is TGTGCCATCAGTCCGATACGAGGGGGCCCGGGGAGCTATGGCTACACCTTC. This sequence encodes CAISPIRGGPGSYGYTF.

The chain employs TRBV25-1 and TRBJ2-3; TRBD1 matches at 9 bases. Germline CDR1 is MGHDK and CDR2 is SYGVNS. V dropped 2 bases and J dropped 1; count of bases not matched to a gene: 4. The CDR3 is 16 residues long. The CDR3 sequence is CASSEPRTGGTDTQYF. CDR3 DNA sequence: TGTGCCAGCAGTGAACCCAGGACAGGGGGCACAGATACGCAGTATTTT.

This chain links TRBV10-3 with TRBJ1-5, with 7 bases aligning to TRBD1. The J segment lost 5 bases and the V segment lost 6 bases, leaving 10 bases of the junction unmatched. Per germline, CDR1 ENHRY and CDR2 SYGVKD. CDR3 length: 15 residues. The CDR3 spells CAISPTGPTDQPQHF. Written as DNA, the CDR3 is TGTGCCATCAGCCCGACAGGGCCCACGGATCAGCCCCAGCATTTT.

This chain joins TRBV18 and TRBJ2-3; the D gene is possibly TRBD2 (6 bases). The CDR3 is 15 amino acids. With 1 base removed from V and 5 bases from J, the gap between germline ends came to 13 bases. Germline-derived CDR1 and CDR2 are KGHSH and LQKENI. As DNA, the CDR3 is TGTGCCAGCTCACCACTGAGACTAGATTTAGATACGCAGTATTTT. Amino acids: CASSPLRLDLDTQYF.

J is TRBJ1-1 and V is TRBV2; D remains ambiguous. V lost 8 bases and J lost 4, with 17 bases in between. Germline CDR1 SNHLY, CDR2 FYNNEI. This CDR3 region has 14 residues. The CDR3 spells CASAFRNRGTEAFF. The CDR3 coding sequence is TGTGCCAGCGCTTTTCGGAATCGGGGCACTGAAGCTTTCTTT.

V usage is TRBV5-4 and J usage is TRBJ2-4, with TRBD1 identical over 8 bases. The germline gives CDR1 SGHNT, CDR2 YYREEE (reference sequence). This CDR3 has 14 amino acids. The trim removed 2 bases at V and 8 bases at J, leaving 6 bases unmatched. CDR3 bases: TGTGCCAGCAGCTTACAGGGGGTGGAGGACATTCAGTACTTC. Translating it yields CASSLQGVEDIQYF.

The chain combines TRBV4-3 with TRBJ1-2; 7 bases match TRBD1. Trimming removed 4 bases from V and 4 bases from J; junction bases left unmatched: 12. The CDR3 has 16 amino acids. Germline CDR1 reads LGHNA; CDR2 reads YSLEER. In DNA, the CDR3 is TGCGCCAGCAGCCCGGCGGGACAGCCTAACTTCTATGGCTACACCTTC. Translation gives CASSPAGQPNFYGYTF.

The rearrangement links TRBV4-2 to TRBJ2-1; 12 bases match TRBD2. Trimming took 4 bases from V and 4 from J; bases not matched to a gene: 11. CDR3 length: 18 residues. Germline CDR1 LGHNA, CDR2 YNFKEQ. In DNA, the CDR3 is TGTGCCAGCAGCCGGGTGGCTAGCGGGGGGGCTGGTTACAATGAGCAGTTCTTC. Translation: CASSRVASGGAGYNEQFF.

V gene TRBV9 combines with J gene TRBJ1-1; the match to TRBD1 covers 7 bases. CDR3 size: 16 residues. In germline, CDR1 is SGDLS, CDR2 YYNGEE. V dropped 0 bases and J dropped 0; count of bases not matched to a gene: 5. The CDR3 here is CASSVGPGGLNTEAFF. Here the CDR3 DNA reads TGTGCCAGCAGCGTAGGGCCAGGGGGTCTGAACACTGAAGCTTTCTTT.

This sequence joins TRBV28 and TRBJ2-5; no reliable D call. From germline, CDR1 is MDHEN and CDR2 SYDVKM. The CDR3 runs to 15 residues. Trimming removed 5 bases at V and 6 bases at J, with 19 bases between. Written as DNA, the CDR3 is TGTGCCAGCAGTCCGAGCGTGGGTCCGCGCCAGACCCAGTACTTC. This translates into CASSPSVGPRQTQYF.

This chain joins TRBV5-1 and TRBJ2-3, with 7 bases that match TRBD2. Germline CDR1 SGHRS, CDR2 YFSETQ. Germline trimming cut 2 bases from V and 4 bases from J; bases unmatched to any gene: 4. This CDR3 has 14 amino acids. The CDR3 nucleotides are TGCGCCAGCAGCTTTAGCGGGCGAGCAGATACGCAGTATTTT. Translating gives CASSFSGRADTQYF.

This clone was detected once. The genes are TRBV28 and TRBJ2-5, with D perhaps TRBD2 (6 bases). The V and J ends lost 5 bases and 7 bases respectively, with 17 bases between them. Per germline, CDR1 MDHEN and CDR2 SYDVKM. The CDR3 covers 14 residues. CDR3 DNA sequence: TGTGCCAGCAGTCCCGGCGGTCTCGGGGGGACCCAGTACTTC. Translation: CASSPGGLGGTQYF.

This clone is a singleton in its sample. The chain combines TRBV11-2 with TRBJ2-7; 8 nucleotides agree with TRBD1. CDR3 length: 14 amino acids. Germline values: CDR1 SGHAT, CDR2 FQNNGV. J gave up 2 bases and V 5 bases, and 5 bases lay outside the gene matches. CDR3 sequence reads: CASSPDRVAYEQYF. The CDR3 coding sequence is TGTGCCAGCAGCCCGGACAGGGTCGCCTACGAGCAGTACTTC.